The TCR beta chain under discussion was sequenced for a study of CD4+ T cells in melanoma (dated 2022 in TCRdb). Background on the whole study: Neoantigen-specific CD4+ T cells in human melanoma were what the study investigated.

The donors were melanoma patients. Libraries came from the immunoSEQ multiplex PCR assay. The clones in this table, taken by TCRdb from immuneACCESS, are in-frame only. Not every clone is retained; where verified, under half of the shortfall comes from an unresolved V gene, and the cause of the rest is unknown. This sample gives 11,000 or so clones in total; less than 75% of them show up just once. The ten most abundant clones make up roughly 9.6% of the sample. Overall results and qualifications from the work: According to the report, neoantigen-specific CD4+ T cells in melanoma displayed diverse differentiation states. The report described a correlation between neoantigen-specific CD4+ T cells and the function of CD8+ T cells, macrophages and B cells.

As regards this clone: The antigen it binds to is not known. No much larger clone exists at a distance of one base, and base qualities are not known.

V was cut back by 1 base and J by 1 base, leaving a gap of 10 bases between them. Inclusive of the bounding cysteine and phenylalanine, the CDR3 is 15 residues long. Only CDR3 DNA remains: 45 bases, in frame from the first base. The germline V gene (reference sequence) gives CDR1 as SEHNR and CDR2 as FQNEAQ. The clonotype comes from a human donor with melanoma. Sample: cells from a culture (not recorded whether cultured in vitro). Here the chain combines TRBV7-9 and TRBJ1-1; the D gene assignment is ambiguous. The bases read TGTGCCAGCAGCTTAGGACTAGGGAGGAACACTGAAGCTTTCTTT. This sequence encodes CASSLGLGRNTEAFF.